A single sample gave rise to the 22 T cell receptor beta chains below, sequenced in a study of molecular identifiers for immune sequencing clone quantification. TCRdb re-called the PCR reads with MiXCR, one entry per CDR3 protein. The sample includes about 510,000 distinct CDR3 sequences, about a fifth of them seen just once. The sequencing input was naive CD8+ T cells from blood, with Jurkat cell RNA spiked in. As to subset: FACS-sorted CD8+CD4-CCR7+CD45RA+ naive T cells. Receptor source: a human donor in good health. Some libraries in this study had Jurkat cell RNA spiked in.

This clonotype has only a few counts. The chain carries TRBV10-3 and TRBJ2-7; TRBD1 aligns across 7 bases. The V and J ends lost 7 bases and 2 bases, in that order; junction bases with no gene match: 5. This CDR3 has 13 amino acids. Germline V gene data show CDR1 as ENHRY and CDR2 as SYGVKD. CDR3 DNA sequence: TGTGCCATCAAACAGGGGAGTACCTACGAGCAGTACTTC. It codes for CAIKQGSTYEQYF.

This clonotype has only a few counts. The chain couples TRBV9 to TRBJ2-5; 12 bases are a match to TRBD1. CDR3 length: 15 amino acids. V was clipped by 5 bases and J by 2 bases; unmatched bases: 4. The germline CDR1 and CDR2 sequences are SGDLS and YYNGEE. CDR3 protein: CASSGTGGGQETQYF. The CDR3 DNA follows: TGTGCCAGCAGTGGGACAGGGGGCGGTCAAGAGACCCAGTACTTC.

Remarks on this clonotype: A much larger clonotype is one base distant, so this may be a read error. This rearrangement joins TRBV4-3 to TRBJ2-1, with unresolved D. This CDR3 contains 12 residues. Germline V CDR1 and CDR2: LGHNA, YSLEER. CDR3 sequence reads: CASSPDGDMESF. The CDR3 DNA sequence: TGCGCCAGCAGCCCCGACGGAGATATGGAGTCCTTC.

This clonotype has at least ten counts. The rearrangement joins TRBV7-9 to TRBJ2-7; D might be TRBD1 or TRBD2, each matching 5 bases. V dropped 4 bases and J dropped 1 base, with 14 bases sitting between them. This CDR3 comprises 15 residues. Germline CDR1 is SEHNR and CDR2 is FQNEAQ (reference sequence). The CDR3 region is CASSSSRDLSYEQYF. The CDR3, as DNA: TGTGCCAGCAGCTCCTCCCGGGACCTATCCTACGAGCAGTACTTC.

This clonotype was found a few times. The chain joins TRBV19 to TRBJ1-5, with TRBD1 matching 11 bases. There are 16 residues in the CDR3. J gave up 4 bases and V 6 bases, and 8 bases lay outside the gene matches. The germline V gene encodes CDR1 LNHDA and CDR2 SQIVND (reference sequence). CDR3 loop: CASSNRDRGTNQPQHF. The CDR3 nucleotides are TGTGCCAGTAGCAATCGGGACAGGGGGACAAATCAGCCCCAGCATTTT.

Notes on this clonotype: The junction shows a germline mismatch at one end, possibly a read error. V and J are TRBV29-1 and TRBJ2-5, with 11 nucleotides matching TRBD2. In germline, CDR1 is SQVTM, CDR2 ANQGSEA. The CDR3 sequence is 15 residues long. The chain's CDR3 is CGVAVAGGLRETQYF. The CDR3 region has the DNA TGCGGCGTGGCTGTAGCGGGGGGGTTAAGAGAGACCCAGTACTTC.

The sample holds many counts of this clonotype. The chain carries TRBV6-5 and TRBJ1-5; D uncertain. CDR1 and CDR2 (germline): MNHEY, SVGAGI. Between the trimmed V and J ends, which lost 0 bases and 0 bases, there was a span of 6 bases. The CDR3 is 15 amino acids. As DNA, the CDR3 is TGTGCCAGCAGTTACTCGATGGGTAGCAATCAGCCCCAGCATTTT. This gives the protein CASSYSMGSNQPQHF.

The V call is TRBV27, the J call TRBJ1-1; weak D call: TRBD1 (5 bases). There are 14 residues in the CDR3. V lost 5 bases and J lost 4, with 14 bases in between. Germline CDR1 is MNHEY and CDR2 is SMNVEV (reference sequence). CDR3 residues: CASSRRTPGTEAFF. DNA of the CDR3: TGTGCCAGCAGTCGACGGACACCGGGCACTGAAGCTTTCTTT.

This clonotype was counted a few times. In DNA, the CDR3 is TGTGCCAGCAGCTTAGCAGAAGCGGGAAACGAGCAGTACTTC. Its translation is CASSLAEAGNEQYF. This chain connects TRBV7-9 to TRBJ2-7; 7 bases match TRBD2. In germline, CDR1 is SEHNR, CDR2 FQNEAQ (reference sequence). The CDR3 loop spans 14 amino acids. V shed 0 bases and J 5 bases; nucleotides not matched to a gene: 4.

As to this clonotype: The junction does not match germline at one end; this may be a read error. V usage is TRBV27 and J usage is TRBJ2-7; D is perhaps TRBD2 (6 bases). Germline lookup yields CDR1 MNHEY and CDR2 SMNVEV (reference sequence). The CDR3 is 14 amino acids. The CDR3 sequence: CASSFRGEAYGQYF. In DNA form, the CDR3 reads TGTGCCAGCAGTTTTAGAGGGGAGGCCTACGGGCAGTACTTC.

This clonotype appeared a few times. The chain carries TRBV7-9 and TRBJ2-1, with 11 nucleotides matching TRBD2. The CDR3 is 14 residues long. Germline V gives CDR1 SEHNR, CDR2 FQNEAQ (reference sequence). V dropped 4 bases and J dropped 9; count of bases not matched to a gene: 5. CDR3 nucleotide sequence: TGTGCCAGCAGCTCCCTAGCGGGGGGCGTTGAGCAGTTCTTC. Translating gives CASSSLAGGVEQFF.

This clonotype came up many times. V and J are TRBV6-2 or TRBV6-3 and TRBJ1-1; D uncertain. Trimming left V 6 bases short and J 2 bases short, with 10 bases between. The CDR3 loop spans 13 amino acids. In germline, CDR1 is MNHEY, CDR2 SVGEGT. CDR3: CASRVEINTEAFF. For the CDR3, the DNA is TGTGCCAGCAGGGTAGAAATTAACACTGAAGCTTTCTTT.

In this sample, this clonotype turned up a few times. The CDR3 sequence is CASSLWGQSPDLNYGYTF. As DNA, the CDR3 is TGTGCCAGCAGCTTATGGGGGCAGTCCCCCGATCTTAACTATGGCTACACCTTC. The chain recombines TRBV7-9 with TRBJ1-2; TRBD1 is a possible D gene (6 bases). The CDR3 runs 18 residues. Germline V gene sequence: CDR1 SEHNR, CDR2 FQNEAQ (reference sequence). Trimming pared 2 bases from V and 1 base from J, leaving 20 bases between.

The CDR3 nucleotides are TGTGCCAGCAGTTCATCGGGGGGGCCTCGCGAGCAGTACTTC. Protein sequence: CASSSSGGPREQYF. The chain links TRBV6-2 or TRBV6-3 to TRBJ2-7, with 8 bases lining up with TRBD2. The germline V gene has CDR1 MNHEY and CDR2 SVGEGT. The CDR3 extends over 14 amino acids. Trimming took 4 bases from V and 6 from J; bases not matched to a gene: 8.

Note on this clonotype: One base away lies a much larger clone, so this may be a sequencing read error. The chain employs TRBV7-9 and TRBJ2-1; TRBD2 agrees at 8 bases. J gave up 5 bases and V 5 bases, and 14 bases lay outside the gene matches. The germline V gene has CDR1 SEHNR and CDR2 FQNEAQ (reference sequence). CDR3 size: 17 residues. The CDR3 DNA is TGTGCCAGCAGCACTTCCCTAGCGGGTAGAGAGGACAATGAGCAGTTCTTC. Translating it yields CASSTSLAGREDNEQFF. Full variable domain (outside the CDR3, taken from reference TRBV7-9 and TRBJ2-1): DTGVSQNPRHKITKRGQNVTFRCDPISEHNRLYWYRQTLGQGPEFLTYFQNEAQLEKSRLLSDRFSAERPKGSFSTLEIQRTEQGDSAMYLCASSTSLAGREDNEQFFGPGTRLTVL.

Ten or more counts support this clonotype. This CDR3 reads CASGQGGSAKNIQYF. The CDR3 DNA reads TGTGCCAGCGGACAGGGGGGTTCAGCCAAAAACATTCAGTACTTC. This rearrangement joins TRBV19 to TRBJ2-4; the match to TRBD1 covers 10 bases. Germline CDR1 reads LNHDA; CDR2 reads SQIVND (reference sequence). The ends lost 9 bases at V and 0 bases at J; junction bases unmatched: 5. CDR3 length equals 15 residues.

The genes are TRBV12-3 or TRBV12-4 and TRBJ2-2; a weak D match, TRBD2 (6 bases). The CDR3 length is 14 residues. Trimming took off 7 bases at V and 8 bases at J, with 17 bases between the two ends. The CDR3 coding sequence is TGTGCCAGCAACCTTCTCGGGGAGGCGGGGGAGCTGTTTTTT. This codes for CASNLLGEAGELFF.

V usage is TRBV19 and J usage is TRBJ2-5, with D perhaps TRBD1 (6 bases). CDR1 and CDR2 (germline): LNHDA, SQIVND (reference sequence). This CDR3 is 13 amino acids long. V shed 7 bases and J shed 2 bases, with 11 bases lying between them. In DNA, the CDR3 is TGTGCCAGTACCCAGAGGGGGCAAGAGACCCAGTACTTC. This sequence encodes CASTQRGQETQYF.

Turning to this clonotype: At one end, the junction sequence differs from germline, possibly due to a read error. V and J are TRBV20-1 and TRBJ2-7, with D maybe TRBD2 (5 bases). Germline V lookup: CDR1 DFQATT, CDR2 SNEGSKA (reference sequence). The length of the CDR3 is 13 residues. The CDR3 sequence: CSDRDVTSYEQYF. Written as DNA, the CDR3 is TGCAGTGATAGAGATGTTACTAGCTACGAGCAGTACTTC.

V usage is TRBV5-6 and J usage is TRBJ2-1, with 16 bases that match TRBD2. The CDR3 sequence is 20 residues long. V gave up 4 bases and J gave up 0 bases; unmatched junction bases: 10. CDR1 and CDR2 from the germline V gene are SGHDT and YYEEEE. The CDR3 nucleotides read TGTGCCAGCAGCCCATGGGGACTAGCGGGAGGGCTCTTCTCCTACAATGAGCAGTTCTTC. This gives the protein CASSPWGLAGGLFSYNEQFF.

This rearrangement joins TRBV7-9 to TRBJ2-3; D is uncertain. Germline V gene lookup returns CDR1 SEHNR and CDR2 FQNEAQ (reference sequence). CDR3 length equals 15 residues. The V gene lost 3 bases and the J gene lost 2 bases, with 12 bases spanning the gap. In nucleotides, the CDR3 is TGTGCCAGCAGCTTCCTCCCGACGCCCACAGATACGCAGTATTTT. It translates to CASSFLPTPTDTQYF.

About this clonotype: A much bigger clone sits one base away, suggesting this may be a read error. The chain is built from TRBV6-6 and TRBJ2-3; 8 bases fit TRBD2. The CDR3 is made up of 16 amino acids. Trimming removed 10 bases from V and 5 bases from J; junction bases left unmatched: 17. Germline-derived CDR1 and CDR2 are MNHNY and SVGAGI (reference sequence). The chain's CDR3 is CAISPGGPALGDTQYF. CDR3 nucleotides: TGTGCCATCTCCCCGGGAGGGCCAGCTTTAGGAGATACGCAGTATTTT.